The clone carrying this T cell receptor beta chain came up once. The data originate from a study of blood T cell repertoires in COVID-19. Overall study: The United States, Italy and Spain provided the acute and convalescent COVID-19 samples. In each case, the material was cDNA or gDNA derived from T cells, B-cell-depleted T cells, or PBMCs.

This table comes from immunoSEQ multiplex PCR, and its TCRdb copy is limited to in-frame clones, with some not included. Among about 190,000 clones, roughly 78% were seen once, and the ten largest hold under 3.5%. Per the germline V gene, CDR1 is LGHDT and CDR2 is YNNKEL (reference sequence). The V segment lost 4 bases and the J segment 8 bases; nucleotides outside the gene matches: 13. The CDR3 sequence is 15 residues long. The specimen was peripheral blood. The sequence derives from a woman over 75 with active or convalescent COVID-19. The gene calls are TRBV3-1 (or the pseudogene TRBV3-2) and TRBJ1-2; 7 bases fit TRBD1. The CDR3 loop is CASSRRGGEDSGYTF. The CDR3 DNA sequence: TGTGCCAGCAGCCGGCGAGGGGGCGAAGATTCGGGCTACACCTTC.